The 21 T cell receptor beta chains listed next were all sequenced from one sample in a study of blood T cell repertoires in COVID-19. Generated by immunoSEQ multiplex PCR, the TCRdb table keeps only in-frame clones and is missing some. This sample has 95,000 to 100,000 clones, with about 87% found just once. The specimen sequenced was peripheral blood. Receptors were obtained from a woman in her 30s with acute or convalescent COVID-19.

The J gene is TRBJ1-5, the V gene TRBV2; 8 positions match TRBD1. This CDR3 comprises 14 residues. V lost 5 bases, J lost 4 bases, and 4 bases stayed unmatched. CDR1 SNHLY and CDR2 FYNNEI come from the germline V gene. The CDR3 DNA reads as TGTGCCAGCAGTCAACAGGGGGGGAATCAGCCCCAGCATTTT. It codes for CASSQQGGNQPQHF.

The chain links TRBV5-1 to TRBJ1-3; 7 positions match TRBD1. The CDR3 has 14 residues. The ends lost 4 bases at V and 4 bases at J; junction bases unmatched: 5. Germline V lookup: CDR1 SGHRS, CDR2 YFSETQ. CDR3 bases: TGCGCCAGCAGCAAGGGACAGCAGGGAAACACCATATATTTT. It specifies CASSKGQQGNTIYF.

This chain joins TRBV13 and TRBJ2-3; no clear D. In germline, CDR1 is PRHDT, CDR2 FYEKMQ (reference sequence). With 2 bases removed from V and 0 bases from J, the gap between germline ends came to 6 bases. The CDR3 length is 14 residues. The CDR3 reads CASSLRGSTDTQYF. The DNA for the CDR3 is TGTGCCAGCAGCTTACGAGGAAGCACAGATACGCAGTATTTT.

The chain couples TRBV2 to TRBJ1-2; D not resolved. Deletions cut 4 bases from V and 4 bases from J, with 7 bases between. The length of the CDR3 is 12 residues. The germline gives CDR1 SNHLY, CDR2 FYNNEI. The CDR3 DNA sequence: TGTGCCAGCAGTGGGCAGATCTATGGCTACACCTTC. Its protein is CASSGQIYGYTF.

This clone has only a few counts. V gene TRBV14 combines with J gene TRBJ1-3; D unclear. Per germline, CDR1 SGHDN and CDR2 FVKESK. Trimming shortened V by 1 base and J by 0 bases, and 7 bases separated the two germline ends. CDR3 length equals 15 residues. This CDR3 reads CASSQGVSSGNTIYF. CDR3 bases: TGTGCCAGCAGCCAAGGTGTCAGCTCTGGAAACACCATATATTTT. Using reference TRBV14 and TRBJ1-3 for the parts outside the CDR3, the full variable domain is EAGVTQFPSHSVIEKGQTVTLRCDPISGHDNLYWYRRVMGKEIKFLLHFVKESKQDESGMPNNRFLAERTGGTYSTLKVQPAELEDSGVYFCASSQGVSSGNTIYFGEGSWLTVV.

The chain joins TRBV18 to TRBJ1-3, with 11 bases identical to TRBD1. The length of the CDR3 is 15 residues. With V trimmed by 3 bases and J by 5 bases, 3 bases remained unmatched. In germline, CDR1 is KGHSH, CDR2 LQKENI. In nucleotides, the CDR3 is TGTGCCAGCTCACCGGGACAGGGGGGAAGAAACACCATATATTTT. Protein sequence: CASSPGQGGRNTIYF.

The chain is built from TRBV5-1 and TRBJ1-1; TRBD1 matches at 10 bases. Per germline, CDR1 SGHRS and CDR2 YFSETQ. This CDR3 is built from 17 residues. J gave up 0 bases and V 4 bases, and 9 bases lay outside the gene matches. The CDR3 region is CASSRTGTGVMNTEAFF. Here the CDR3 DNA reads TGCGCCAGCAGCCGGACCGGGACAGGGGTCATGAACACTGAAGCTTTCTTT.

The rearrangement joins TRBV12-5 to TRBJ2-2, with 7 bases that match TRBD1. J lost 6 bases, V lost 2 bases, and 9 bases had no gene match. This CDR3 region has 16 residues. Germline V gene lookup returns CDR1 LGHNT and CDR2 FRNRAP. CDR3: CASGLPRDRDPGELFF. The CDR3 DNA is TGTGCTAGTGGTTTGCCACGGGACAGAGATCCCGGGGAGCTGTTTTTT. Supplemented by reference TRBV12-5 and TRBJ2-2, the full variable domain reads DARVTQTPRHKVTEMGQEVTMRCQPILGHNTVFWYRQTMMQGLELLAYFRNRAPLDDSGMPKDRFSAEMPDATLATLKIQPSEPRDSAVYFCASGLPRDRDPGELFFGEGSRLTVL.

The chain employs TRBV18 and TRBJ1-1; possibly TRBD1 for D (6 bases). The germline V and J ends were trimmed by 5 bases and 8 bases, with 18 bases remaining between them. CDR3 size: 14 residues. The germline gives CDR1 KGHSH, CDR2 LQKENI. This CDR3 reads CASSATAGALEAFF. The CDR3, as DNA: TGTGCCAGCTCAGCCACCGCAGGGGCCTTGGAAGCTTTCTTT.

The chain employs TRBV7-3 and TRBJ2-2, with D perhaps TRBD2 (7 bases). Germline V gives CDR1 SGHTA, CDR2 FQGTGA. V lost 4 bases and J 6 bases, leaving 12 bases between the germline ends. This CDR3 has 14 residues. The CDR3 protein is CASSSTGGSGELFF. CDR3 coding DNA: TGTGCCAGCAGCTCTACGGGGGGCTCCGGGGAGCTGTTTTTT.

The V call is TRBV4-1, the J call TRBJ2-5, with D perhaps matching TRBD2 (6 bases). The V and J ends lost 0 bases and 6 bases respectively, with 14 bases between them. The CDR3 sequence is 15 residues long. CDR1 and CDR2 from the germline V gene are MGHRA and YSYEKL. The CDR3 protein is CASSQDSQGGKTQYF. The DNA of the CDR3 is TGCGCCAGCAGCCAAGATTCCCAGGGAGGAAAGACCCAGTACTTC.

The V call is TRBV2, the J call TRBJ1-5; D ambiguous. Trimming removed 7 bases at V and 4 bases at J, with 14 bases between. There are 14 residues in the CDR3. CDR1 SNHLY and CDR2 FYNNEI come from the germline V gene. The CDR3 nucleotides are TGTGCCAGCAATCTAGGTGAGGCTAATCAGCCCCAGCATTTT. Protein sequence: CASNLGEANQPQHF.

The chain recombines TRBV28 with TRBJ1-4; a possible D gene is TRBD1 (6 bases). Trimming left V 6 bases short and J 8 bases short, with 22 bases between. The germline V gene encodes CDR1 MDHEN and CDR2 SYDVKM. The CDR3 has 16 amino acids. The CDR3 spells CASSQPTRGGREKLFF. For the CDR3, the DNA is TGTGCCAGCAGCCAACCGACTCGGGGGGGGCGGGAAAAACTGTTTTTT.

CDR3 residues: CASSAGTGGFYEQFF. CDR3 in DNA: TGTGCCAGTAGTGCCGGGACAGGGGGCTTCTATGAGCAGTTCTTC. The chain uses TRBV19 and TRBJ2-1, with 12 bases matching TRBD1. V lost 5 bases to trimming and J lost 8 bases; unmatched junction nucleotides: 7. This CDR3 has 15 residues. Germline CDR1 LNHDA, CDR2 SQIVND (reference sequence).

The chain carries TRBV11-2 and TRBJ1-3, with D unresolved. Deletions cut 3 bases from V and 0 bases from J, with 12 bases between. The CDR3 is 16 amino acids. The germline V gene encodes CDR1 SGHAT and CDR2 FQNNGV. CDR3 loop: CASSFSQPSSGNTIYF. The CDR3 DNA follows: TGTGCCAGCAGCTTTTCCCAGCCTAGCTCTGGAAACACCATATATTTT.

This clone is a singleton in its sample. The CDR3 spells CASSSGGPKDEQFF. The CDR3, as DNA: TGCGCCAGCTCTAGCGGGGGGCCTAAAGATGAGCAGTTCTTC. The gene calls are TRBV10-2 and TRBJ2-1; TRBD2 matches 11 bases. CDR3 length: 14 amino acids. Germline loops: CDR1 WSHSY, CDR2 SAAADI. V dropped 8 bases and J dropped 8; count of bases not matched to a gene: 8.

Here the CDR3 DNA reads TGTGCCAGCAGCCTGCACAGGTTGGATTTTTCACCCCTCCACTTT. Protein product: CASSLHRLDFSPLHF. This chain joins TRBV28 and TRBJ1-6, with D tentatively TRBD1 (5 bases). V was shortened by 6 bases and J by 9 bases, with 18 bases between the two germline ends. The CDR3 is made up of 15 amino acids. Germline assignment: CDR1 MDHEN and CDR2 SYDVKM.

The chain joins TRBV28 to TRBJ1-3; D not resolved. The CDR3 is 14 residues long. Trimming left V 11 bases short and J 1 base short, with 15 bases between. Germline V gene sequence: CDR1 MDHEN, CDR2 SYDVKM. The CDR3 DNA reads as TGTGCCTTCCTCCCTCCGGTGTCTGGAAACACCATATATTTT. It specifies CAFLPPVSGNTIYF. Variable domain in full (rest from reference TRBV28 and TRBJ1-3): DVKVTQSSRYLVKRTGEKVFLECVQDMDHENMFWYRQDPGLGLRLIYFSYDVKMKEKGDIPEGYSVSREKKERFSLILESASTNQTSMYLCAFLPPVSGNTIYFGEGSWLTVV.

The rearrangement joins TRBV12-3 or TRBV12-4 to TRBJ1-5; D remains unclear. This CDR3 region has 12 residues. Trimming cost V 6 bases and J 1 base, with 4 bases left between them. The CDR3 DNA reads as TGTGCCAGCAGCCAAAGCAATCAGCCCCAGCATTTT. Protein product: CASSQSNQPQHF.

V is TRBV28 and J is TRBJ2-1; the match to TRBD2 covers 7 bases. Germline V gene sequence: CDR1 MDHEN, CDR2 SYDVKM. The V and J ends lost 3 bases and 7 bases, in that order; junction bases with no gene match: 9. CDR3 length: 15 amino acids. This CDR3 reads CASSLLGLGANEQFF. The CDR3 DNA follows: TGTGCCAGCAGTTTGCTCGGACTAGGAGCAAATGAGCAGTTCTTC.

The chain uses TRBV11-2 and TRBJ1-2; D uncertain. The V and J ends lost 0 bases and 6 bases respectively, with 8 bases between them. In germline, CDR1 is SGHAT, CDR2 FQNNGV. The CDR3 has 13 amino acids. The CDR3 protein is CASSLDRLDGYTF. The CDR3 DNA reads TGTGCCAGCAGCTTAGACAGGTTGGATGGCTACACCTTC.